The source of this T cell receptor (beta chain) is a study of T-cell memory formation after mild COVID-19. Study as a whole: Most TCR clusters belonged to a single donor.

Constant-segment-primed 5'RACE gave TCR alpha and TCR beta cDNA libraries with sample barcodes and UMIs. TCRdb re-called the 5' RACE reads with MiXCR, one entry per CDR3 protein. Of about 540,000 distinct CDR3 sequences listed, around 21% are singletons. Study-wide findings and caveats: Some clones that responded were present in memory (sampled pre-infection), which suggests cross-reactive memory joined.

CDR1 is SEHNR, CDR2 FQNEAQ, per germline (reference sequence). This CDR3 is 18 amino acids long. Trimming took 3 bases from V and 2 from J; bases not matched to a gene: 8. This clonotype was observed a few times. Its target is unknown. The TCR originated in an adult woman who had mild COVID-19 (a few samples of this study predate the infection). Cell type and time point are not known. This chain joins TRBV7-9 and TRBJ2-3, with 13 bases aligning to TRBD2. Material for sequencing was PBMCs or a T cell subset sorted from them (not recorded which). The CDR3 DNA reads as TGTGCCAGCAGCTTTTTCCGGACTAGCGGGGGAGACACAGATACGCAGTATTTT. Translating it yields CASSFFRTSGGDTDTQYF. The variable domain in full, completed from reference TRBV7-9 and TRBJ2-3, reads DTGVSQNPRHKITKRGQNVTFRCDPISEHNRLYWYRQTLGQGPEFLTYFQNEAQLEKSRLLSDRFSAERPKGSFSTLEIQRTEQGDSAMYLCASSFFRTSGGDTDTQYFGPGTRLTVL.